This TCR beta chain originates from a study of human T cells and chemical hapten exposure. This clonotype was found a few times. The time point denotes: patch test 2, 6 weeks after DPC sensitization. Treatment denoted: therapeutic diphenylcyclopropenone sensitization with weekly scalp DPC. Blood, whole and unfractionated, served as the source for total RNA extraction. The library labeled individual cDNA molecules by adding unique molecular identifiers to them. TCRdb reprocessed the RACE reads via MiXCR and lists one record per CDR3 protein. The sample shows 140,000 or so distinct CDR3 sequences, around 11% of them seen only once. This CDR3 is built from 14 residues. V lost 6 bases to trimming and J lost 2 bases, with 11 bases between them.

The receptor was isolated from a woman between 45 and 65 years old with alopecia areata. Some clones in this sample may be carry-over from other donors' samples. The specimen comprised whole blood, sampled in connection with sensitization to the hapten diphenylcyclopropenone (DPC). The rearrangement uses TRBV12-3 or TRBV12-4 and TRBJ1-5; TRBD1 is a possible D gene (6 bases). CDR3 sequence: CASRGAGGNQPQHF. The CDR3 DNA is TGTGCCAGCAGGGGAGCAGGGGGCAATCAGCCCCAGCATTTT.